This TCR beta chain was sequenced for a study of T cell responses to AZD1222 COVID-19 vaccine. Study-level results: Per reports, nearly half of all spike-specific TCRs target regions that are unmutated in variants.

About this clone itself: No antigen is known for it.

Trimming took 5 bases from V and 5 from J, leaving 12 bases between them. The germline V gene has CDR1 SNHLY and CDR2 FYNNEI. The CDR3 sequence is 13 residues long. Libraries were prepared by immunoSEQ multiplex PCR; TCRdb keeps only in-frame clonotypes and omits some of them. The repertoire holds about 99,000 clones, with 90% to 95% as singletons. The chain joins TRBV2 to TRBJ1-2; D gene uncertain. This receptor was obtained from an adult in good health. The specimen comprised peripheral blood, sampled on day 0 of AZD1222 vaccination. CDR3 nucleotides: TGTGCCAGCAGTCCTGGAAGAGAGTATGGCTACACCTTC. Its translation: CASSPGREYGYTF.